This T cell receptor (beta chain) was recorded in a study of CD8+CD57+ T cells in acquired aplastic anemia. Study in general: CD4+ cells from healthy donors averaged approximately 9.8 million reads.

This clonotype was seen a single time. Its specificity is not known. The CDR3 extends over 14 amino acids. V dropped 6 bases and J dropped 10; count of bases not matched to a gene: 8. Study conclusions and caveats: Common to patients and controls were roughly 30 CD8+ CDR3 sequences.

According to the study, genomic DNA was the template for TCR beta VDJ and CDR3 profiling. MiXCR, run by TCRdb on the reads, gives a single entry per CDR3 protein. The data show 100,000 to 150,000 distinct CDR3 sequences, about 48% seen once. This rearrangement joins TRBV12-3 or TRBV12-4 to TRBJ1-6, with TRBD1 matching 8 bases. The sequenced material came from sorted CD4+, CD8+, or CD8+CD57+ T cells (not recorded which) from PBMCs. The source of this sequence is a human donor in good health, serving as a control. The CDR3: CASSQGAQKSPLHF. The CDR3 DNA is TGTGCCAGCAGCCAGGGGGCGCAGAAATCACCCCTCCACTTT.